The next 12 T cell receptor beta chains were all read from a single sample in a study of early T cells in non-severe SARS-CoV-2 infection. TCRdb re-analysed the 5' RACE reads in MiXCR, keeping a single row per CDR3 protein. The data hold fewer than 65,000 distinct CDR3 sequences, with approximately 9.3% observed a single time. Sequenced sample: whole blood. These receptors were taken from an adult who was a healthcare worker with PCR-confirmed SARS-CoV-2 infection or an uninfected control (not recorded which).

This clonotype was seen ten or more times. This chain connects TRBV29-1 to TRBJ1-1; unclear D gene. The CDR3 contains 12 residues. The ends were cut back, 5 bases at V and 3 bases at J, with 10 bases in the middle. Per the germline V gene, CDR1 is SQVTM and CDR2 is ANQGSEA. The CDR3 nucleotides read TGCAGCGTTTATGGGGAGGACACTGAAGCTTTCTTT. Translation: CSVYGEDTEAFF.

This clonotype showed up many times. The chain is built from TRBV6-5 and TRBJ2-3; no firm D call. This CDR3 comprises 19 residues. Germline V gene data show CDR1 as MNHEY and CDR2 as SVGAGI. V gave up 0 bases and J gave up 2 bases, with 21 bases separating them. DNA of the CDR3: TGTGCCAGCAGTTACTCATCCCCTATTGGCGTAGGCGCCACAGATACGCAGTATTTT. Its translation is CASSYSSPIGVGATDTQYF.

This clonotype has a handful of counts. This rearrangement joins TRBV4-2 to TRBJ2-7; no firm D call. There are 14 residues in the CDR3. The V end lost 0 bases, the J end lost 3 bases, and 9 bases lay between the germline ends. Looked up from germline, CDR1 is LGHNA and CDR2 is YNFKEQ. The CDR3 sequence is CASSQERVGYEQYV. As DNA, the CDR3 is TGTGCCAGCAGCCAAGAGAGAGTTGGCTACGAGCAGTACGTC.

This chain uses TRBV20-1 with TRBJ2-5; a weak D match, TRBD1 (6 bases). Germline lookup yields CDR1 DFQATT and CDR2 SNEGSKA (reference sequence). V was trimmed by 7 bases and J by 0 bases, leaving 12 bases between them. The CDR3 length is 13 residues. The CDR3: CSVGRDNQETQYF. The CDR3 nucleotides read TGCAGTGTTGGCCGGGACAACCAAGAGACCCAGTACTTC.

The table lists this clonotype with a few counts. The J gene is TRBJ2-5, the V gene TRBV20-1; 10 bases line up with TRBD2. CDR3 length: 15 amino acids. CDR1 DFQATT and CDR2 SNEGSKA come from the germline V gene (reference sequence). Trimming took 3 bases from V and 5 from J; bases not matched to a gene: 9. The CDR3 coding sequence is TGCAGTGCTAGTATTACTAGCGGGGTTAGGGAGACCCAGTACTTC. It specifies CSASITSGVRETQYF.

In its sample, this clonotype was seen a few times. This sequence joins TRBV5-1 and TRBJ1-2, with D possibly being TRBD1 (5 bases). Germline V CDR1 and CDR2: SGHRS, YFSETQ. V lost 3 bases and J lost 4, with 10 bases in between. The CDR3 totals 13 residues. The CDR3: CASSSGTPYGYTF. CDR3 nucleotide sequence: TGCGCCAGCAGCTCAGGGACCCCCTATGGCTACACCTTC.

This clonotype was seen a handful of times. The rearrangement links TRBV5-1 to TRBJ1-1, with 7 bases matching TRBD1. The V segment lost 5 bases and the J segment 3 bases; nucleotides outside the gene matches: 13. The CDR3 runs to 16 residues. Germline V gene sequence: CDR1 SGHRS, CDR2 YFSETQ. CDR3 amino acids: CASSPGGGGWDTEAFF. The DNA of the CDR3 is TGCGCCAGCAGTCCTGGAGGGGGCGGCTGGGACACTGAAGCTTTCTTT. Together with reference TRBV5-1 and TRBJ1-1, the CDR3 gives the full variable domain: KAGVTQTPRYLIKTRGQQVTLSCSPISGHRSVSWYQQTPGQGLQFLFEYFSETQRNKGNFPGRFSGRQFSNSRSEMNVSTLELGDSALYLCASSPGGGGWDTEAFFGQGTRLTVV.

This clonotype has more than one count but fewer than ten. V gene TRBV11-3 combines with J gene TRBJ2-5; possibly TRBD1 for D (5 bases). CDR1 is SGHNT, CDR2 YENEEA, per germline. This CDR3 comprises 15 residues. V lost 9 bases and J 2 bases, leaving 19 bases between the germline ends. In DNA form, the CDR3 reads TGTGCCAGGGAACGGACACTCGACCTTCAAGAGACCCAGTACTTC. Amino acids: CARERTLDLQETQYF.

CDR3 protein: CASSAQNTEAFF. The CDR3 bases are TGCGCCAGCAGCGCCCAGAACACTGAAGCTTTCTTT. The rearrangement uses TRBV5-1 and TRBJ1-1; unclear D gene. V lost 4 bases and J lost 1, with 5 bases in between. The germline V gene encodes CDR1 SGHRS and CDR2 YFSETQ. This CDR3 has 12 residues.

This clonotype occurred a few times. The chain recombines TRBV28 with TRBJ1-1; 10 nucleotides line up with TRBD1. The CDR3 has 16 residues. V lost 7 bases, J lost 6 bases, and 14 bases stayed unmatched. Germline CDR1 reads MDHEN; CDR2 reads SYDVKM. CDR3 protein: CASTLPPGQGVAEAFF. In DNA, the CDR3 is TGTGCCAGCACCCTACCCCCCGGACAGGGGGTCGCTGAAGCTTTCTTT.

The V gene is TRBV7-3, the J gene TRBJ2-2, with TRBD1 matching 9 bases. This CDR3 has 12 amino acids. Germline-derived CDR1 and CDR2 are SGHTA and FQGTGA. The V and J ends lost 8 bases and 6 bases, in that order; junction bases with no gene match: 1. In DNA form, the CDR3 reads TGTGCCAGCGGACAGGGGTCCGGGGAGCTGTTTTTT. Translated: CASGQGSGELFF.

CDR3 loop: CSVDFGFRGGYTF. The CDR3 DNA reads TGCAGCGTTGACTTTGGCTTTAGAGGGGGCTACACCTTC. The J gene is TRBJ1-2, the V gene TRBV29-1; D call uncertain. The V end lost 3 bases, the J end lost 8 bases, and 16 bases lay between the germline ends. The CDR3 has 13 residues. Germline-derived CDR1 and CDR2 are SQVTM and ANQGSEA.